This T cell receptor beta chain was retrieved from a study of regulatory and conventional T cells in RAG deficiency. Study-level results: Shorter CDR3s in all patient subsets; >75% Treg-Tconv overlap in Omenn.

The sorted conventional CD4+ T cells were CD25-low and CD127-high, with genomic DNA sequenced. V lost 1 base, J lost 5 bases, and 20 bases lay in between. This CDR3 contains 16 residues. Germline V lookup: CDR1 GTSNPN, CDR2 SVGIG (reference sequence). Method: immunoSEQ multiplex PCR; TCRdb's copy keeps in-frame clones and lacks some. Among some 35,000 clones listed, 76% were seen once. Regarding this clone: As yet, its antigen is unknown.

These records were also assigned to another study, of regulatory T cells. That source reports: The PCR used 52 TRBV and 13 TRBJ primers.

This TCR derives from a human donor in good health. The chain links TRBV30 to TRBJ1-1, with D perhaps TRBD1 (6 bases). Sequenced: CD4+ effector T cells sorted from blood. Written as DNA, the CDR3 is TGTGCCTGGAGTGATGGGCAGGGGAGGATGGGAACTGAAGCTTTCTTT. It specifies CAWSDGQGRMGTEAFF. Variable domain in full (rest from reference TRBV30 and TRBJ1-1): SQTIHQWPATLVQPVGSPLSLECTVEGTSNPNLYWYRQAAGRGLQLLFYSVGIGQISSEVPQNLSASRPQDRQFILSSKKLLLSDSGFYLCAWSDGQGRMGTEAFFGQGTRLTVV.